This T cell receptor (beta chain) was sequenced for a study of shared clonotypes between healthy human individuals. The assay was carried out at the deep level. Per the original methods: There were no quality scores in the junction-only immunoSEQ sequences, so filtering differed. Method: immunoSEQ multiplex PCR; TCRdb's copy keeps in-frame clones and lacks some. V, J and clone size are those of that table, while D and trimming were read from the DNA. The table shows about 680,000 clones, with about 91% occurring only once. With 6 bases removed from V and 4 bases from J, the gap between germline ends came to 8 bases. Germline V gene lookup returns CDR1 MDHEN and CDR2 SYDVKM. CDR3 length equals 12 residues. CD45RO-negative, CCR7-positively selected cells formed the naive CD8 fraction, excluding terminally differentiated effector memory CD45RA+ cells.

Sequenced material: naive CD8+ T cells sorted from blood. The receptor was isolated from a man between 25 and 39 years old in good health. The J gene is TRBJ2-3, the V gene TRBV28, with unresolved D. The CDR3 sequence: CASSRKPDTQYF. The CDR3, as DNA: TGTGCCAGCAGCCGAAAGCCAGATACGCAGTATTTT.